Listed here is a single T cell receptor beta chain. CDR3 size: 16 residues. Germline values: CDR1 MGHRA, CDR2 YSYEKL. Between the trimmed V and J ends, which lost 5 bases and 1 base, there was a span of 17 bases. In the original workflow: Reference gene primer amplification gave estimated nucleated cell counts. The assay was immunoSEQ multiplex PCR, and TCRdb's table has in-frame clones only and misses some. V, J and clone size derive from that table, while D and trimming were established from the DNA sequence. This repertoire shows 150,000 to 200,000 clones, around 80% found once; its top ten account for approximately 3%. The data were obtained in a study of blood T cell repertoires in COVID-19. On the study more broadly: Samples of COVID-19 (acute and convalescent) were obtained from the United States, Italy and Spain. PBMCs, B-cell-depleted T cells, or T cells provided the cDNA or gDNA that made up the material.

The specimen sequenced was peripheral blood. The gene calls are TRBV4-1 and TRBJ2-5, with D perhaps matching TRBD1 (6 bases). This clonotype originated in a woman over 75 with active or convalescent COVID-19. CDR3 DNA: TGCGCCAGCAGCGCCACCCGGACAGCTTCCCAAGAGACCCAGTACTTC. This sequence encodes CASSATRTASQETQYF.